This T cell receptor beta chain was sequenced for a study of T-cell memory formation after mild COVID-19 (TCRdb year 2021). Context from the whole study: TCR sequence clusters from the two donors were largely donor specific. In a couple of donors, T-cell clones that expanded and contracted after mild COVID-19 were followed by sequencing TCRalpha and TCRbeta repertoires longitudinally. The cohort was made up of two young adult volunteers, one female and one male, who were previously healthy.

General study outcomes and caveats: Only two mild cases were covered by the study, and larger cohorts that include severe cases with pre-infection samples were considered necessary. SARS-CoV-2 specificity was not confirmed for the second-wave clones peaking on day 37. Clones contracting from day 15 to 85 had balanced CD4/CD8 phenotypes, while a second wave expanding from day 15 to 37 was biased towards CD4+. Contracting CD4+ clones turned up mainly in the CM and EM memory subsets, whereas EMRA was where CD8+ clones were enriched. Some responding clones were detected in pre-infection memory, suggesting pre-existing cross-reactive memory T cells joined the SARS-CoV-2 response.

Sequenced using an Illumina NovaSeq 6000. TCRalpha and TCRbeta cDNA libraries were constructed by 5'RACE with constant-segment primers, with sample barcodes and unique molecular identifiers being introduced. Trizol reagent was used to extract RNA from every sample. Libraries were amplified in two PCR steps, with a second sample barcode and Illumina TruSeq adapters added in the second step. The libraries were sequenced on an Illumina NovaSeq using 2 x 150 bp paired-end reads. Under the source paper's analysis protocol: The reads were demultiplexed and collapsed into UMI-guided consensus sequences using migec v1.2.7. Using mixcr v2.1.11, UMI consensuses were aligned to TRA and TRB V and J templates and then assembled into clonotypes. Expanded or contracted clonotypes were those called significant by both edgeR and NoisET, with noise models trained on biological replicates. edgeR calls used a false discovery rate-adjusted p below 0.01 and a log2 fold-change threshold of 1. As an exploratory analysis of dynamics, max-normalized trajectories of the 1000 most abundant clonotypes were examined by PCA with hierarchical clustering. Separately sequenced CD4+ and CD8+ repertoires were used to assign a CD4 or CD8 phenotype to each responding clone. TCRdb passed the public sequencing reads through fastp at Q25 and MiXCR, retaining productive beta sequences. CDR3 protein duplicates are merged, each entry listing the most common genes and DNA. Here the V and J calls rest on TCRdb's processing, not on the authors' analysis. This sample is represented by under 250,000 distinct CDR3 sequences; more than 8% of them were singletons. The top ten hold 3.5% to 4% of the sample.

PBMCs were isolated by Ficoll-Paque density gradient centrifugation. The CDR3 runs 17 amino acids, cysteine and phenylalanine included. Only the CDR3 part of the read is kept: 51 bases, read in frame from the first base. V is cut by 4 bases and J by 4 bases, and the space between the germline ends is 17 bases. The germline V gene specifies LGHNA as CDR1 and YNFKEQ as CDR2. Remarks on this clonotype: Its antigen specificity is not known. Base qualities were left out, and no much larger clone turns up one base away.

The receptor was derived from a young man who had mild COVID-19 (a few samples of this study predate the infection). The sample titles of this study are shuffled in the database, so cell type and time point are left out; the donor was told from shared clones. The chain was built from TRBV4-2 and TRBJ1-6; the D region possibly corresponds to TRBD1 (5 bases align). The specimen sequenced was PBMCs or a T cell subset sorted from them (not recorded which). Here the CDR3 is given as CASSRLGQGNYNSPLHF. The base sequence is TGTGCCAGCAGCCGGTTGGGTCAGGGCAATTATAATTCACCCCTCCACTTT.